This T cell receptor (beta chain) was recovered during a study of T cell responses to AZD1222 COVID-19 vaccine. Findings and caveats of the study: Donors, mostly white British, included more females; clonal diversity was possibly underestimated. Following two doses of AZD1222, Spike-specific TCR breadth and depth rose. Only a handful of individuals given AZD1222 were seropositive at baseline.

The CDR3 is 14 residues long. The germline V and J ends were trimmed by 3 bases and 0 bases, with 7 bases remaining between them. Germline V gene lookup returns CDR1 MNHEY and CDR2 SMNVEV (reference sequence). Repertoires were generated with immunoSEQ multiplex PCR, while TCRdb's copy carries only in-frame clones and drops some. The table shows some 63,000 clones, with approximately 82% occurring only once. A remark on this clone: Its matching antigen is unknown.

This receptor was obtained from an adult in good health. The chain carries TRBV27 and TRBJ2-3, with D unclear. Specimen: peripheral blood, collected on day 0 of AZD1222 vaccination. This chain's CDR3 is CASSFWTSTDTQYF. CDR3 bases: TGTGCCAGCAGTTTTTGGACCAGCACAGATACGCAGTATTTT.